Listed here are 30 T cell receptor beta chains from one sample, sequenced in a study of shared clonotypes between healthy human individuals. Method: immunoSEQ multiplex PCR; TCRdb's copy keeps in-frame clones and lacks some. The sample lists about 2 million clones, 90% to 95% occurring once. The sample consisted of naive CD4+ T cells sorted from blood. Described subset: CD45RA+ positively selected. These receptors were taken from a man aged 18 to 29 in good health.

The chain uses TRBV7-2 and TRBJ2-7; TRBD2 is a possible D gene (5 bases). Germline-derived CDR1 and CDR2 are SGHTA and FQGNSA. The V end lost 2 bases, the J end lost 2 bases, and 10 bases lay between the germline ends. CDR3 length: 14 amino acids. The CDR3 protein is CASSLPGIAYEQYF. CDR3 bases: TGTGCCAGCAGCTTACCGGGGATTGCCTACGAGCAGTACTTC.

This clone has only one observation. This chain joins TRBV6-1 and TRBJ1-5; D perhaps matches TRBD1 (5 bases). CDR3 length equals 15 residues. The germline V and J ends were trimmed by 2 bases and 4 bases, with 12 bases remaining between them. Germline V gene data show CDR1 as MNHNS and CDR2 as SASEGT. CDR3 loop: CASSESGVGNQPQHF. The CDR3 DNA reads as TGTGCCAGCAGTGAATCGGGGGTCGGGAATCAGCCCCAGCATTTT.

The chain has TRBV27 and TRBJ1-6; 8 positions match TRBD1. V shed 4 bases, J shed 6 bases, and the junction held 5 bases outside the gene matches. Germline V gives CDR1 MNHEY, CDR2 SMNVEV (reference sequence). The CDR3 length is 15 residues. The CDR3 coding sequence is TGTGCCAGCAGTTCCGGGACAGGTCCTAATTCACCCCTCCACTTT. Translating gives CASSSGTGPNSPLHF.

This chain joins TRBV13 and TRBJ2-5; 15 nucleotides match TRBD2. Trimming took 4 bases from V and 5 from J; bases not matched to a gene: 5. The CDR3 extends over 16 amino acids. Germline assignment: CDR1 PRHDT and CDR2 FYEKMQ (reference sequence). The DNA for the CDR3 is TGTGCCAGCAGCTGGGGACTAGCGGGGGGTCGGGAGACCCAGTACTTC. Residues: CASSWGLAGGRETQYF.

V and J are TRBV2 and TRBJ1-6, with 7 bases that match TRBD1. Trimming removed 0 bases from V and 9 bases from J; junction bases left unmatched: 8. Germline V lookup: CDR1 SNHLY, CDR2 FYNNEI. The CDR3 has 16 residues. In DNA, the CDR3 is TGTGCCAGCAGTGAAGCCTTGGGGCAGGGGGGTTCACCCCTCCACTTT. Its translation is CASSEALGQGGSPLHF.

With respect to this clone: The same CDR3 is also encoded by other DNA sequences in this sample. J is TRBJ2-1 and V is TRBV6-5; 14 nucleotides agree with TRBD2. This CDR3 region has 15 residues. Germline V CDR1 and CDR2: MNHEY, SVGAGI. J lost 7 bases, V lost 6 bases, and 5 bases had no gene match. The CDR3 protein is CASSRGTSGSNEQFF. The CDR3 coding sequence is TGTGCCAGCAGCCGAGGGACTAGCGGGAGTAATGAGCAGTTCTTC.

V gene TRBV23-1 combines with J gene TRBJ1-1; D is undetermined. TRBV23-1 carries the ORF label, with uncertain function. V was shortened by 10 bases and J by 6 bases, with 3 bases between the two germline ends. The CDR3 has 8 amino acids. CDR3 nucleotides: TGCGCCATGTCTGAAGCTTTCTTT. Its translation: CAMSEAFF.

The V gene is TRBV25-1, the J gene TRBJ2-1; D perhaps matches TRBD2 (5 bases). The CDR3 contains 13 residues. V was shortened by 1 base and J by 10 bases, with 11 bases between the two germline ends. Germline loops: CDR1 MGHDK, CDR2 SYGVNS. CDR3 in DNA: TGTGCCAGCAGTGAATGGGTCGGGATCGAGCAGTTCTTC. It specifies CASSEWVGIEQFF.

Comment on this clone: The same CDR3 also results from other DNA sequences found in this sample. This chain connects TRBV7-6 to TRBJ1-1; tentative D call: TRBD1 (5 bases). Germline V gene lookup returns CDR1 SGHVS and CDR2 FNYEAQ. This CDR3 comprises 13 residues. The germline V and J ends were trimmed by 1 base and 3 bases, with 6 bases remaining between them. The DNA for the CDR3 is TGTGCCAGCAGCTTAGGAGGGGACACTGAAGCTTTCTTT. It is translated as CASSLGGDTEAFF. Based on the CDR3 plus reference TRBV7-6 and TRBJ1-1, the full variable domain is GAGVSQSPRYKVTKRGQDVALRCDPISGHVSLYWYRQALGQGPEFLTYFNYEAQQDKSGLPNDRFSAERPEGSISTLTIQRTEQRDSAMYRCASSLGGDTEAFFGQGTRLTVV.

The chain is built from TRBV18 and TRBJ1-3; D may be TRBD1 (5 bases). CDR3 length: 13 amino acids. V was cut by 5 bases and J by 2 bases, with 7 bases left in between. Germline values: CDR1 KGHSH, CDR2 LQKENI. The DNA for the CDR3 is TGTGCCAGCTCAGGGACGGCTGGAAACACCATATATTTT. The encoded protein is CASSGTAGNTIYF.

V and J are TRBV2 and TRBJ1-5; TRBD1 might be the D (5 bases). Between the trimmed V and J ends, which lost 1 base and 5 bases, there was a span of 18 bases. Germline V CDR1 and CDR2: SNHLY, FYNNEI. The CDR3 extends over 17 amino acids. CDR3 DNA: TGTGCCAGCAGTGAAGTGGATTTTACGGGGGGAGATCAGCCCCAGCATTTT. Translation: CASSEVDFTGGDQPQHF.

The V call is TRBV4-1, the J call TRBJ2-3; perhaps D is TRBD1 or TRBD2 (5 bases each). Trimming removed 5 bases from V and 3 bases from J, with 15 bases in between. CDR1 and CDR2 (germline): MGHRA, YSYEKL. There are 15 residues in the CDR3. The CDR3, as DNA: TGCGCCAGCAGCACCCGAGCTGGGGGAACAGATACGCAGTATTTT. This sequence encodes CASSTRAGGTDTQYF.

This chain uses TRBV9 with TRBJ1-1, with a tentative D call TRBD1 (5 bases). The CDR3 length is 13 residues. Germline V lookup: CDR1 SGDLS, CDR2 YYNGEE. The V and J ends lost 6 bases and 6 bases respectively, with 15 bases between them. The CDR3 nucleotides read TGTGCCAGCAACTCTCCTGGGGCATCTGAAGCTTTCTTT. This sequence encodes CASNSPGASEAFF.

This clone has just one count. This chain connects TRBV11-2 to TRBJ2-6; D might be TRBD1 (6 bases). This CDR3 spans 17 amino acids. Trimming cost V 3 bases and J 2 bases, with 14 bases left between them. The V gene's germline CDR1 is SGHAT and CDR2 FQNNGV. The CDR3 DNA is TGTGCCAGCAGCTTCGACAGGACGAGTGCTGGGGCCAACGTCCTGACTTTC. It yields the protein CASSFDRTSAGANVLTF.

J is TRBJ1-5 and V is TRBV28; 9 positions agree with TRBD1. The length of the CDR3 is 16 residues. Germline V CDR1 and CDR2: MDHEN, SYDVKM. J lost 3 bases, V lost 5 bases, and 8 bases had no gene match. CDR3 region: CASSPSGQGHNQPQHF. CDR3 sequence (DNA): TGTGCCAGCAGTCCCTCGGGACAGGGCCACAATCAGCCCCAGCATTTT.

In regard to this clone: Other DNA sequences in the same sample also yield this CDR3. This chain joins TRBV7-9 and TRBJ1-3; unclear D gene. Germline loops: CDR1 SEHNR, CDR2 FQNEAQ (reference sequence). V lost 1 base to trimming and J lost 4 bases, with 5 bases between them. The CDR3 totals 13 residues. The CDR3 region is CASSLGTGNTIYF. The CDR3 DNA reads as TGTGCCAGCAGCTTAGGTACCGGAAACACCATATATTTT.

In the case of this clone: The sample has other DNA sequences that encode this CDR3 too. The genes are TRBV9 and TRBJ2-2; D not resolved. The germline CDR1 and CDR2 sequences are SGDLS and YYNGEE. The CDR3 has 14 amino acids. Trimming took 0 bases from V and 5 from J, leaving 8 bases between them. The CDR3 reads CASSVVGGTGELFF. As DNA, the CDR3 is TGTGCCAGCAGCGTAGTCGGCGGAACCGGGGAGCTGTTTTTT.

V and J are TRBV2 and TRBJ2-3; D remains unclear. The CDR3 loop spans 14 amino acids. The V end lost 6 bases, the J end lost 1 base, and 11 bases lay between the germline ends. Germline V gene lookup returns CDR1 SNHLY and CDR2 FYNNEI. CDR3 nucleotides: TGTGCCAGCAGGGCCTCGCCGGGCACAGATACGCAGTATTTT. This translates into CASRASPGTDTQYF. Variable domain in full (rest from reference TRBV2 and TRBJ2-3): EPEVTQTPSHQVTQMGQEVILRCVPISNHLYFYWYRQILGQKVEFLVSFYNNEISEKSEIFDDQFSVERPDGSNFTLKIRSTKLEDSAMYFCASRASPGTDTQYFGPGTRLTVL.

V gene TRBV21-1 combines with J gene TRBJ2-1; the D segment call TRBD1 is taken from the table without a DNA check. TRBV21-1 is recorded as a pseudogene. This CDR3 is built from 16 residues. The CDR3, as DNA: TGTGCCAGCAGCAAAGGGACACAGGGGGCGAATAATGAGCAGTTCTTC. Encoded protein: CASSKGTQGANNEQFF.

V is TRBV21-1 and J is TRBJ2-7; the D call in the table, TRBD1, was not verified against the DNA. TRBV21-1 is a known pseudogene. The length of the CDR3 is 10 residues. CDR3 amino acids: CASEQYEQYF. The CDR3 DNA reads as TGTGCCAGCGAACAGTACGAGCAGTACTTC.

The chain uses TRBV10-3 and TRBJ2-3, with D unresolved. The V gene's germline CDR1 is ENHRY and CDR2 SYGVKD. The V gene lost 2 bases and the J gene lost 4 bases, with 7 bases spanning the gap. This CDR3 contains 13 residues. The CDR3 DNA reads TGTGCCATCAGTGAGGGGCAGCCAGATACGCAGTATTTT. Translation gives CAISEGQPDTQYF.

Here the CDR3 DNA reads TGCGCCAGCAGCTTGGCCTGGGCTAGCGGGAGTGAAGAGCAGTTCTTC. This codes for CASSLAWASGSEEQFF. The V call is TRBV5-1, the J call TRBJ2-1, with 10 bases lining up with TRBD2. Germline loops: CDR1 SGHRS, CDR2 YFSETQ. The CDR3 totals 16 residues. With 0 bases clipped from V and 10 bases from J, the junction kept 10 bases outside the gene matches.

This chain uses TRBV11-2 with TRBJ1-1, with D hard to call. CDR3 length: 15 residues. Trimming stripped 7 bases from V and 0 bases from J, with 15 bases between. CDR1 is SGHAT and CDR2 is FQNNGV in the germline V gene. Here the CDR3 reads CASTPSRGVNTEAFF. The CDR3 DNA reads TGTGCCAGCACTCCGTCGCGCGGGGTGAACACTGAAGCTTTCTTT.

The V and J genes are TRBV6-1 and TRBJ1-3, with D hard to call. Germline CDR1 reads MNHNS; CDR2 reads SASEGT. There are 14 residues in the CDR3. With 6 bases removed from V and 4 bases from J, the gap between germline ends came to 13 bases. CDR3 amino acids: CASSPGFAGNTIYF. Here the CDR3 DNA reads TGTGCCAGCAGCCCGGGGTTCGCGGGAAACACCATATATTTT.

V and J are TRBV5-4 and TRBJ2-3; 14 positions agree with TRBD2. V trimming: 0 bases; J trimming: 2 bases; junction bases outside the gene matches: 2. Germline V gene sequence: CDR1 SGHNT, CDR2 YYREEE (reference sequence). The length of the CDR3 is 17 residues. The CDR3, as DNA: TGTGCCAGCAGCTTGGGGGGACTAGCGGGGGCCACAGATACGCAGTATTTT. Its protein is CASSLGGLAGATDTQYF.

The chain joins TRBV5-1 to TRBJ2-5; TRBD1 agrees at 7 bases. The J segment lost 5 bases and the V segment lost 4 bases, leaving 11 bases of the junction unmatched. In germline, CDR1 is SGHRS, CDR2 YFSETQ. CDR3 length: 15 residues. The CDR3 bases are TGCGCCAGCAGCCTCGACAGGGTTTCAAGGGAGACCCAGTACTTC. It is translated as CASSLDRVSRETQYF.

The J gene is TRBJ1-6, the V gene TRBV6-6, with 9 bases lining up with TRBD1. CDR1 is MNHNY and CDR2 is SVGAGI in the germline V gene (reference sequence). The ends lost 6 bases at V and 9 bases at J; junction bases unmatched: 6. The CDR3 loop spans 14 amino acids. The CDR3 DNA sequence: TGTGCCAGCAGAGGAGGACAGGGGAGTTCACCCCTCCACTTT. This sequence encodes CASRGGQGSSPLHF.

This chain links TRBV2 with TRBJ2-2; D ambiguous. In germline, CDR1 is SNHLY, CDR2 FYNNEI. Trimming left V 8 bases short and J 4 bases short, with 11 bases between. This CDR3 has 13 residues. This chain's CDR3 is CASAQAATGELFF. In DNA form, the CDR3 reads TGTGCCAGCGCGCAGGCCGCCACCGGGGAGCTGTTTTTT.

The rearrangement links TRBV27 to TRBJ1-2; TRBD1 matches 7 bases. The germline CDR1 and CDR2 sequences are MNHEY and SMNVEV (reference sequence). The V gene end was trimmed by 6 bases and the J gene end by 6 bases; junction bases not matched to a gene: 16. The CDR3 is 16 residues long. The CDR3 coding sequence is TGTGCCAGCAGGTACAAATATACAGGGGAGATGGATGGCTACACCTTC. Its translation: CASRYKYTGEMDGYTF.

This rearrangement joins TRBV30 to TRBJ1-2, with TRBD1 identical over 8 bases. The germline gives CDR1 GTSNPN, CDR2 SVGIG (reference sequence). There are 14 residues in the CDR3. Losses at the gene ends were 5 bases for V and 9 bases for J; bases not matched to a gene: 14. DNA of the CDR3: TGTGCCTGGGCCCAATCCGGACAGGGTATCAGCTACACCTTC. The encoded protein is CAWAQSGQGISYTF.